Listed below are T cell receptor beta chains from one sample, sequenced in a study of blood T cell repertoires in COVID-19. Data came from immunoSEQ multiplex PCR; TCRdb stores just in-frame clones and leaves some out. The sample lists some 130,000 clones; around nine tenths were seen once. Sequenced sample: peripheral blood. These receptors were collected from a woman in her 70s with COVID-19, enrolled during active disease. The conserved cysteine and the conserved F or W are not part of the CDR3 here.

v_gene	j_gene	CDR3aa
TRBV27	TRBJ2-7	APPSGPEFEQY
TRBV7-3	TRBJ1-6	ASSLTGTGGSPLH
TRBV2	TRBJ2-7	ASSERQVQEQY
TRBV19	TRBJ1-6	ASWDRDNSPLH
TRBV7-2	TRBJ1-5	ASSLGGQDNQPQH
TRBV30	TRBJ2-3	AWSTRLAGSTDTQY
TRBV21-1	TRBJ2-7	ASSKGAGHHLEQY
TRBV5-6	TRBJ1-2	ASSLTGTGVFYGYT
TRBV28	TRBJ2-7	ASSPGTGGPYEQY
TRBV21-1	TRBJ2-7	ASSPRDRSSYEQY
TRBV30	TRBJ1-1	AWSILKNTEAF
TRBV3-1/TRBV3-2	TRBJ1-1	ASSQEGLGTEAF
TRBV28	TRBJ1-1	ASSFPSGGPEAF
TRBV3-1/TRBV3-2	TRBJ1-2	ASSQGPGTGPNYGYT